This entry lists 14 T cell receptor beta chains sequenced from one sample in a study of CD8 T cell repertoires and HIV-1 epitope variants. Which antigens these TCRs recognize remains unknown. Libraries were prepared by immunoSEQ multiplex PCR; TCRdb keeps only in-frame clonotypes and omits some of them. The sample consists of 5,200 or so clones, approximately 66% of them appearing once. Sequenced: cultured CD8+ T cells derived from PBMCs. Receptors originate from a male donor with HIV.

This clone was counted a single time. The CDR3 here is CASSQSTGGGYEAFF. The CDR3 DNA is TGTGCCAGCAGCCAATCGACAGGGGGCGGCTATGAAGCTTTCTTT. This chain uses TRBV7-9 with TRBJ1-1; 10 bases agree with TRBD1. CDR3 length equals 15 residues. The J segment lost 7 bases and the V segment lost 5 bases, leaving 10 bases of the junction unmatched. CDR1 is SEHNR, CDR2 FQNEAQ, per germline (reference sequence).

The chain employs TRBV9 and TRBJ2-7; maybe TRBD2 (6 bases). Germline values: CDR1 SGDLS, CDR2 YYNGEE. The CDR3 sequence is 12 residues long. With 3 bases removed from V and 7 bases from J, the gap between germline ends came to 11 bases. In DNA form, the CDR3 reads TGTGCCAGCAGCGGAAACGCGGGAGAGCAGTACTTC. Its translation is CASSGNAGEQYF.

In this sample, this clone turned up once. The V gene is TRBV5-4, the J gene TRBJ2-7; 10 nucleotides align to TRBD1. Germline V gene sequence: CDR1 SGHNT, CDR2 YYREEE (reference sequence). The CDR3 consists of 16 residues. J lost 2 bases, V lost 2 bases, and 7 bases had no gene match. DNA for the CDR3: TGTGCCAGCAGCTTCTCCGGGACAGGGGAAGCCTACGAGCAGTACTTC. Amino acids: CASSFSGTGEAYEQYF.

The CDR3: CAQPHTDTQYF. Written as DNA, the CDR3 is TGCGCGCAACCCCACACAGATACGCAGTATTTT. This chain uses TRBV5-1 with TRBJ2-3; D not certain. In germline, CDR1 is SGHRS, CDR2 YFSETQ. The CDR3 runs to 11 residues.

This clone appeared a single time. The rearrangement uses TRBV14 and TRBJ2-5, with no clear D. The V gene's germline CDR1 is SGHDN and CDR2 FVKESK. The germline V and J ends were trimmed by 0 bases and 0 bases, with 8 bases remaining between them. The CDR3 loop spans 15 amino acids. CDR3 nucleotide sequence: TGTGCCAGCAGCCAAGATCTGGGGTACCAAGAGACCCAGTACTTC. Translating it yields CASSQDLGYQETQYF.

The rearrangement uses TRBV29-1 and TRBJ2-7, with 8 bases fitting TRBD1. Germline loops: CDR1 SQVTM, CDR2 ANQGSEA. CDR3 length equals 15 residues. J gave up 2 bases and V 0 bases, and 6 bases lay outside the gene matches. This chain's CDR3 is CSVEDLGTGTYEQYF. In DNA, the CDR3 is TGCAGCGTTGAAGATCTAGGGACAGGTACCTACGAGCAGTACTTC.

The chain has TRBV9 and TRBJ2-3, with D possibly being TRBD2 (6 bases). The ends were cut back, 0 bases at V and 2 bases at J, with 10 bases in the middle. The length of the CDR3 is 15 residues. Germline CDR1 reads SGDLS; CDR2 reads YYNGEE. The CDR3 nucleotides read TGTGCCAGCAGCGTAGCGGGGGTGTTCACAGATACGCAGTATTTT. Encoded protein: CASSVAGVFTDTQYF.

The genes are TRBV19 and TRBJ1-5, with D maybe TRBD1 (6 bases). Trimming cost V 5 bases and J 2 bases, with 10 bases left between them. The V gene's germline CDR1 is LNHDA and CDR2 SQIVND (reference sequence). The CDR3 is made up of 14 amino acids. In nucleotides, the CDR3 is TGTGCCAGTAGTTCGGACAGCCGCAATCAGCCCCAGCATTTT. Encoded protein: CASSSDSRNQPQHF.

This clone was picked up a small number of times. The chain uses TRBV29-1 and TRBJ1-3; D not certain. Trimming removed 4 bases from V and 0 bases from J, with 7 bases in between. This CDR3 has 13 amino acids. The V gene's germline CDR1 is SQVTM and CDR2 ANQGSEA. The CDR3 sequence: CSVVLPSGNTIYF. The CDR3 DNA reads TGCAGCGTTGTACTTCCCTCTGGAAACACCATATATTTT.

Regarding this clone: At one end the junction does not follow the germline gene, possibly because of a read error. This sequence joins TRBV5-5 and TRBJ2-5; a weak D match, TRBD1 (5 bases). The J call may be faulty, since TRBJ2-7 better matches the DNA end. Germline V gives CDR1 SGHKS, CDR2 YYEKEE (reference sequence). This CDR3 has 15 amino acids. The CDR3 DNA reads as TGCGCCAGCAGCCAAGATAATCCAGGGTCATACGAGCAGTACTTC. This sequence encodes CASSQDNPGSYEQYF.

The chain recombines TRBV10-3 with TRBJ2-2; no reliable D call. Germline V gene lookup returns CDR1 ENHRY and CDR2 SYGVKD. The CDR3 runs 16 residues. The V end was cut by 3 bases, the J end by 3 bases, with 14 bases between. CDR3 sequence reads: CAISDEVPSDTGELFF. DNA of the CDR3: TGTGCCATCAGTGACGAGGTCCCTTCTGACACCGGGGAGCTGTTTTTT.

The chain carries TRBV7-8 and TRBJ1-1, with D unclear. This CDR3 is 15 amino acids long. CDR1 and CDR2 (germline): SGHVS, FQNEAQ. Between the trimmed V and J ends, which lost 3 bases and 0 bases, there was a span of 11 bases. CDR3 nucleotides: TGTGCCAGCAGCTTGCCGATGGGGATGAACACTGAAGCTTTCTTT. This translates into CASSLPMGMNTEAFF.

This chain links TRBV7-2 with TRBJ1-4; no clear D. V was clipped by 5 bases and J by 3 bases, with 10 bases between them. Germline-derived CDR1 and CDR2 are SGHTA and FQGNSA. This CDR3 is built from 14 residues. The DNA of the CDR3 is TGTGCCAGCAGCCCTCGGCTCTCTAATGAAAAACTGTTTTTT. This sequence encodes CASSPRLSNEKLFF.

The chain employs TRBV11-2 and TRBJ2-3; the D is unclear. The germline V gene encodes CDR1 SGHAT and CDR2 FQNNGV. V lost 4 bases and J 2 bases, leaving 4 bases between the germline ends. This CDR3 comprises 12 residues. The CDR3 DNA is TGTGCCAGCAGCTACGTCACAGATACGCAGTATTTT. It codes for CASSYVTDTQYF.